A selection of T cell receptor beta chains follows, all from one sample in a study of breast tumors, draining lymph nodes, adjacent tissues. A single record per CDR3 protein comes from TCRdb applying MiXCR to the multiplex PCR reads. Of approximately 300,000 distinct CDR3 sequences listed, over 30% are singletons. The sample comprised axillary lymph node tissue. The receptors stem from a female donor with breast cancer. Some clones in this sample may be carry-over from other donors' samples. The CDR3 runs from the conserved cysteine through the conserved F or W. D genes are given only for firm matches. Some rows have no size entry. The others give once, few or many, or a class for an expanded clone.

.	TRBV11-1	many	TRBJ2-7	CASSLDLAQTYYEQYF	TGTGCCAGCAGCTTAGACCTGGCTCAAACCTACTACGAGCAGTACTTC
.	TRBV20-1	many	TRBJ1-4	CSARSGGGYEKLFF	TGCAGTGCTAGATCGGGGGGTGGTTATGAAAAACTGTTTTTT
TRBD2	TRBV20-1	.	TRBJ2-1	CSGISGRAVTEQFF	TGCAGTGGCATTAGCGGGAGGGCCGTCACTGAGCAGTTCTTC
TRBD2	TRBV7-9	few	TRBJ2-1	CASSRRGGLLIYYNGQFF	TGTGCCAGCAGCAGACGGGGGGGGCTACTTATCTACTACAATGGGCAGTTCTTC
.	TRBV27	.	TRBJ1-2	CASSLSWTAQTGYTF	TGTGCCAGCAGTTTATCTTGGACAGCCCAGACTGGCTACACCTTC
.	TRBV2	.	TRBJ2-7	CASSTGTSCLVEYEQYF	TGTGCCAGCAGTACAGGGACTTCATGTCTAGTGGAATACGAGCAGTACTTC
.	TRBV6-1	.	TRBJ1-1	CASSEQPNTEAFF	TGTGCCAGCAGTGAACAGCCGAACACTGAAGCTTTCTTT
TRBD2	TRBV5-4	many	TRBJ2-1	CASSNLGTSGRSPFF	TGTGCCAGCAGTAATCTGGGGACTAGCGGGAGGAGTCCGTTCTTC
.	TRBV25-1	.	TRBJ2-3	CARRRGLARRATQYF	TGTGCCAGGAGAAGAGGGCTAGCGAGAAGAGCTACGCAGTATTTT
TRBD1	TRBV7-2	.	TRBJ1-5	CASSLGWDRNQPQHF	TGTGCCAGCAGCTTAGGCTGGGACAGAAATCAGCCCCAGCATTTT
TRBD2	TRBV20-1	.	TRBJ2-7	CSADGTSGRGIHEQYF	TGCAGTGCTGACGGGACTAGCGGGAGAGGGATCCACGAGCAGTACTTC
.	TRBV7-2	.	TRBJ1-1	CASSLEGDMNTEAFF	TGTGCCAGCAGCTTAGAAGGGGACATGAACACTGAAGCTTTCTTT
.	TRBV6-2/TRBV6-3	few	TRBJ1-5	CASSLGLYQPQHF	TGTGCCAGCAGTTTGGGCCTATATCAGCCCCAGCATTTT
TRBD1	TRBV4-1	many	TRBJ1-2	CASSHLPTGILYGYTF	TGCGCCAGCAGCCACCTCCCGACAGGGATCCTCTATGGCTACACCTTC
TRBD2	TRBV18	.	TRBJ2-5	CASSPLIAGGQETQYF	TGTGCCAGCTCACCCCTTATAGCGGGAGGCCAAGAGACCCAGTACTTC
TRBD1	TRBV10-3	many	TRBJ1-2	CAISEQQGVGYTF	TGTGCCATCAGTGAGCAACAGGGGGTTGGCTACACCTTC
.	TRBV2	.	TRBJ2-5	CASRVGREQETQYF	TGTGCCAGCAGGGTGGGACGGGAACAAGAGACCCAGTACTTC
TRBD2	TRBV20-1	many	TRBJ2-7	CSARSGTSGSYEQYF	TGCAGTGCTAGATCCGGGACTAGCGGGAGCTACGAGCAGTACTTC
TRBD1	TRBV6-4	.	TRBJ2-7	CASSAHRGGEQYF	TGTGCCAGCAGTGCGCACAGGGGCGGCGAGCAGTACTTC
.	TRBV5-1	many	TRBJ2-3	CASSLSGISTDTQYF	TGCGCCAGCAGCCTTTCGGGTATAAGCACAGATACGCAGTATTTT
.	TRBV7-8	many	TRBJ1-3	CASSLGGSGNTIYF	TGTGCCAGCAGCTTAGGAGGGTCTGGAAACACCATATATTTT
.	TRBV3-2	few	TRBJ2-3	CASSPYRGSGRSTDTQYF	TGTGCCAGCAGCCCCTATCGTGGAAGCGGAAGAAGCACAGATACGCAGTATTTT
TRBD1	TRBV28	.	TRBJ2-3	CASSSKKDRVLADTQYF	TGTGCCAGCAGTTCGAAAAAGGACAGGGTGTTGGCAGATACGCAGTATTTT
.	TRBV4-3	many	TRBJ2-5	CASSQGGGRETQYF	TGCGCCAGCAGCCAAGGGGGGGGCCGCGAGACCCAGTACTTC
TRBD2	TRBV12-3/TRBV12-4	.	TRBJ2-7	CASSANSGRYRYEQYF	TGTGCCAGCAGCGCTAATAGCGGGAGGTATCGGTACGAGCAGTACTTC
.	TRBV27	.	TRBJ1-2	CASSFGPWGGYTF	TGTGCCAGCAGTTTCGGACCCTGGGGTGGCTACACCTTC
.	TRBV28	.	TRBJ1-1	CASSHGGTWTSRTEAFF	TGTGCCAGCAGTCATGGGGGGACGTGGACATCGAGGACTGAAGCTTTCTTT
.	TRBV6-1	many	TRBJ2-1	CASHEYNEQFF	TGTGCCAGTCACGAGTACAATGAGCAGTTCTTC
TRBD1	TRBV12-3/TRBV12-4	many	TRBJ2-7	CASSPRWTGGSYEQYF	TGTGCCAGCAGTCCCCGGTGGACAGGGGGCTCCTACGAGCAGTACTTC